The clone carrying this TCR beta chain was recorded a few times. Its antigen is still unknown. This record comes from a study of T cell responses to AZD1222 COVID-19 vaccine. With 1 base removed from V and 2 bases from J, the gap between germline ends came to 12 bases. The CDR3 extends over 15 amino acids. Germline lookup yields CDR1 MNHEY and CDR2 SVGAGI. Study observations and caveats: Only a handful of AZD1222 recipients, several in all, had baseline seropositivity.

Libraries were prepared by immunoSEQ multiplex PCR; TCRdb keeps only in-frame clonotypes and omits some of them. In the table there are roughly 110,000 clones, 80% to 85% of which are singletons. The sequenced sample was peripheral blood, obtained on day 0 of AZD1222 vaccination. The genes are TRBV6-5 and TRBJ2-7, with a tentative D call TRBD1 (5 bases). This sequence originates from an adult in good health. The CDR3 DNA is TGTGCCAGCAGTTACTTTGACAGTTTACCCTACGAGCAGTACTTC. Protein sequence: CASSYFDSLPYEQYF.